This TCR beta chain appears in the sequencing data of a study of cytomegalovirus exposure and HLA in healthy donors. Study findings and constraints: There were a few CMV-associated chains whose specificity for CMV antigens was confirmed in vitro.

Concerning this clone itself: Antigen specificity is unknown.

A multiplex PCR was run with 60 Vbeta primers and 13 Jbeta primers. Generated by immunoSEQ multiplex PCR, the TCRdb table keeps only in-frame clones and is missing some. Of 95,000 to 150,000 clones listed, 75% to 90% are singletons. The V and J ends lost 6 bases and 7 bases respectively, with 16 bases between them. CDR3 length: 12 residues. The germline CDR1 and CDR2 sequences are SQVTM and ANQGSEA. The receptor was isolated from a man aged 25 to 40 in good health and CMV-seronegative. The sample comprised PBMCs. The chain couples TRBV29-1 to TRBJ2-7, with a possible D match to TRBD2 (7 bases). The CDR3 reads CSVGRGPPEQYF. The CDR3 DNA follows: TGCAGCGTCGGGCGGGGGCCCCCTGAGCAGTACTTC.